The 31 T cell receptor beta chains below were found in one sample sequenced in a study of shared T cell receptors in the human thymus. Sequencing used immunoSEQ multiplex PCR; TCRdb keeps in-frame clones, though not all of them. The repertoire holds 720,000 or so clones, with 70% to 90% as singletons. Another study also made use of these data, one on human thymus T cells.

The sequencing sample was made of thymocytes. The receptors stem from a girl under two years old with a congenital heart defect.

DNA of the CDR3: TGTGCCAGCAGCCCAGACACGGGGAGGCAGGGGGTGACCAAAAACATTCAGTACTTC. Amino acid sequence: CASSPDTGRQGVTKNIQYF. The rearrangement links TRBV7-2 to TRBJ2-4; D perhaps matches TRBD1 (7 bases). V lost 5 bases to trimming and J lost 2 bases, with 25 bases between them. Germline V CDR1 and CDR2: SGHTA, FQGNSA. The length of the CDR3 is 19 residues.

This rearrangement joins TRBV5-1 to TRBJ2-1, with 7 bases that match TRBD2. There are 17 residues in the CDR3. With V trimmed by 4 bases and J by 3 bases, 13 bases remained unmatched. Germline CDR1 reads SGHRS; CDR2 reads YFSETQ. The chain's CDR3 is CASSATRAGTNYNEQFF. The CDR3, as DNA: TGCGCCAGCAGCGCCACAAGAGCGGGGACCAACTACAATGAGCAGTTCTTC. The entire variable domain, with the rest obtained from reference TRBV5-1 and TRBJ2-1, is as follows: KAGVTQTPRYLIKTRGQQVTLSCSPISGHRSVSWYQQTPGQGLQFLFEYFSETQRNKGNFPGRFSGRQFSNSRSEMNVSTLELGDSALYLCASSATRAGTNYNEQFFGPGTRLTVL.

DNA for the CDR3: TGTGCCATCCCATGGGATATTCCGGGACAGCGAAACTATGGCTACACCTTC. Translating it yields CAIPWDIPGQRNYGYTF. This rearrangement joins TRBV10-3 to TRBJ1-2; 7 bases match TRBD1. The CDR3 is 17 amino acids. The trim removed 8 bases at V and 2 bases at J, leaving 17 bases unmatched. Germline loops: CDR1 ENHRY, CDR2 SYGVKD.

The chain carries TRBV15 and TRBJ2-7; 10 bases align to TRBD1. The CDR3 is 19 residues long. Germline V gene lookup returns CDR1 LNHNV and CDR2 YYDKDF (reference sequence). J gave up 3 bases and V 1 base, and 15 bases lay outside the gene matches. The DNA for the CDR3 is TGTGCCACCAGCAGAGGCCGGAACTTCCGGGACAGGGGTTACTACGAGCAGTACTTC. Protein: CATSRGRNFRDRGYYEQYF.

The CDR3 DNA follows: TGTGCCAGCAGCGGACAGGGGAACACTGAAGCTTTCTTT. This translates into CASSGQGNTEAFF. The genes are TRBV9 and TRBJ1-1; 7 nucleotides align to TRBD1. CDR3 length: 13 amino acids. The germline CDR1 and CDR2 sequences are SGDLS and YYNGEE. V gave up 3 bases and J gave up 1 base; unmatched junction bases: 0.

This chain links TRBV7-8 with TRBJ1-2; tentative D call: TRBD1 (6 bases). From germline, CDR1 is SGHVS and CDR2 FQNEAQ. The CDR3 spans 15 residues. V was shortened by 1 base and J by 2 bases, with 11 bases between the two germline ends. The DNA of the CDR3 is TGTGCCAGCAGCTTAGGTCCAGGGACAAACTATGGCTACACCTTC. It codes for CASSLGPGTNYGYTF. The variable domain in full, completed from reference TRBV7-8 and TRBJ1-2, reads GAGVSQSPRYKVAKRGQDVALRCDPISGHVSLFWYQQALGQGPEFLTYFQNEAQLDKSGLPSDRFFAERPEGSVSTLKIQRTQQEDSAVYLCASSLGPGTNYGYTFGSGTRLTVV.

The count of this clone is one. The genes are TRBV29-1 and TRBJ2-3; 10 nucleotides line up with TRBD1. The junction had 5 bases not matched to a gene; V was cut back by 6 bases and J by 2 bases. Per germline, CDR1 SQVTM and CDR2 ANQGSEA. The CDR3 length is 14 residues. The CDR3 sequence is CSVDRGSFTDTQYF. The CDR3 bases are TGCAGCGTGGACAGGGGGTCCTTCACAGATACGCAGTATTTT.

In DNA form, the CDR3 reads TGTGCCAGCAGCTTAGTAGGGGGGGCTAGCACAGATACGCAGTATTTT. Residues: CASSLVGGASTDTQYF. The chain links TRBV7-6 to TRBJ2-3; D is perhaps TRBD2 (7 bases). The V and J ends lost 1 base and 0 bases respectively, with 11 bases between them. The CDR3 has 16 amino acids. Germline V gene data show CDR1 as SGHVS and CDR2 as FNYEAQ.

This clone turned up a few times. The rearrangement uses TRBV9 and TRBJ2-1, with 14 bases aligning to TRBD2. The J segment lost 2 bases and the V segment lost 4 bases, leaving 14 bases of the junction unmatched. The CDR3 is 20 residues long. Germline V gene sequence: CDR1 SGDLS, CDR2 YYNGEE. The chain's CDR3 is CASSRPGTSGGPETYNEQFF. In nucleotides, the CDR3 is TGTGCCAGCAGCCGTCCCGGGACTAGCGGGGGACCCGAAACCTACAATGAGCAGTTCTTC.

As for this clone: Distinct nucleotide sequences in the sample also encode this CDR3. The gene calls are TRBV5-6 and TRBJ2-2, with D possibly TRBD1 on 7 matching bases. Trimming removed 4 bases at V and 2 bases at J, with 15 bases between. The V gene's germline CDR1 is SGHDT and CDR2 YYEEEE. This CDR3 is 16 amino acids long. Written as DNA, the CDR3 is TGTGCCAGCAGCCCTGAACAGGGGACTAACACCGGGGAGCTGTTTTTT. This translates into CASSPEQGTNTGELFF.

The chain has TRBV27 and TRBJ1-3; TRBD1 matches 7 bases. The V gene end was trimmed by 4 bases and the J gene end by 2 bases; junction bases not matched to a gene: 5. Per germline, CDR1 MNHEY and CDR2 SMNVEV (reference sequence). CDR3 length: 15 amino acids. In DNA, the CDR3 is TGTGCCAGCAGTTCATACAGGGGCCCTGGAAACACCATATATTTT. It encodes CASSSYRGPGNTIYF.

The chain couples TRBV12-5 to TRBJ2-1; no definite D call. Germline assignment: CDR1 LGHNT and CDR2 FRNRAP. The CDR3 covers 11 residues. V was clipped by 0 bases and J by 9 bases, with 3 bases between them. The DNA for the CDR3 is TGTGCTAGTGGTTTGGTCGTTGAGCAGTTCTTC. This translates into CASGLVVEQFF.

The DNA of the CDR3 is TGTGCCAGCAGCTTAGAAAGTAGTAAATCGAACACTGAAGCTTTCTTT. It yields the protein CASSLESSKSNTEAFF. The chain combines TRBV11-2 with TRBJ1-1, with D unresolved. The CDR3 is made up of 16 amino acids. The ends were cut back, 0 bases at V and 1 base at J, with 12 bases in the middle. Germline V gene lookup returns CDR1 SGHAT and CDR2 FQNNGV.

The chain has TRBV6-1 and TRBJ1-2; 7 bases are shared with TRBD1. The CDR3 loop spans 15 amino acids. CDR1 is MNHNS and CDR2 is SASEGT in the germline V gene. The V segment lost 6 bases and the J segment 8 bases; nucleotides outside the gene matches: 15. This CDR3 is CASRPPREQGLGYTF. The CDR3 DNA reads as TGTGCCAGCAGACCCCCGAGGGAACAGGGGTTAGGCTACACCTTC.

V and J are TRBV7-9 and TRBJ1-2; 9 nucleotides line up with TRBD1. Trimming cost V 5 bases and J 12 bases; bases outside gene matches: 28. The CDR3 covers 19 residues. Germline V CDR1 and CDR2: SEHNR, FQNEAQ (reference sequence). CDR3 region: CASSRLTLGQGQGGVGNTF. DNA for the CDR3: TGTGCCAGCAGCCGACTTACCCTAGGACAGGGGCAGGGTGGGGTAGGCAACACCTTC.

This clone was seen just once. The V call is TRBV7-9, the J call TRBJ1-1, with D hard to call. Germline CDR1 is SEHNR and CDR2 is FQNEAQ (reference sequence). The CDR3 totals 14 residues. The V end lost 6 bases, the J end lost 2 bases, and 13 bases lay between the germline ends. CDR3 amino acids: CASSEGRVNTEAFF. DNA for the CDR3: TGTGCCAGCAGTGAGGGAAGAGTTAACACTGAAGCTTTCTTT.

The chain uses TRBV18 and TRBJ1-1; D possibly corresponds to TRBD1 (5 bases). This CDR3 spans 15 amino acids. V was pared by 1 base and J by 2 bases, with 11 bases between. Germline V gene lookup returns CDR1 KGHSH and CDR2 LQKENI. The CDR3 reads CASSPHDGGNTEAFF. The DNA for the CDR3 is TGTGCCAGCTCACCACACGACGGGGGAAACACTGAAGCTTTCTTT.

The sample holds one count of this clone. This CDR3 is CASSSGGQGLSTDTQYF. The CDR3 DNA follows: TGTGCCAGCAGCTCGGGCGGACAGGGCCTTAGCACAGATACGCAGTATTTT. V usage is TRBV11-2 and J usage is TRBJ2-3, with 8 bases aligning to TRBD1. With V trimmed by 4 bases and J by 0 bases, 9 bases remained unmatched. Per germline, CDR1 SGHAT and CDR2 FQNNGV. CDR3 length equals 17 residues.

The chain couples TRBV4-1 to TRBJ1-2; 8 nucleotides match TRBD1. J lost 0 bases, V lost 2 bases, and 17 bases had no gene match. This CDR3 has 20 residues. Germline assignment: CDR1 MGHRA and CDR2 YSYEKL. CDR3 DNA sequence: TGCGCCAGCAGCCAAACCGTAGTCGGGGGACAGGTACTGACTAACTATGGCTACACCTTC. Translated, it gives CASSQTVVGGQVLTNYGYTF.

J is TRBJ1-2 and V is TRBV15, with D possibly TRBD1 on 6 matching bases. The germline gives CDR1 LNHNV, CDR2 YYDKDF (reference sequence). The CDR3 is made up of 12 amino acids. V lost 4 bases to trimming and J lost 8 bases, with 11 bases between them. This CDR3 is CATSMGAKGYTF. In nucleotides, the CDR3 is TGTGCCACCAGCATGGGGGCGAAGGGCTACACCTTC.

The gene calls are TRBV12-5 and TRBJ1-1; the D gene is possibly TRBD1 (6 bases). The germline CDR1 and CDR2 sequences are LGHNT and FRNRAP. The ends were cut back, 11 bases at V and 3 bases at J, with 19 bases in the middle. There are 14 residues in the CDR3. The CDR3 protein is CAHIGEGGDTEAFF. As DNA, the CDR3 is TGTGCTCACATCGGTGAGGGGGGGGACACTGAAGCTTTCTTT.

J is TRBJ2-7 and V is TRBV5-1; 7 bases are shared with TRBD1. The CDR3 is made up of 16 amino acids. CDR1 and CDR2 from the germline V gene are SGHRS and YFSETQ. V was pared by 3 bases and J by 2 bases, with 11 bases of the junction left unmatched. The CDR3 coding sequence is TGCGCCAGCAGCTACGAAACCCGGGACAGCCCCTACGAGCAGTACTTC. Translated, it gives CASSYETRDSPYEQYF.

The V gene is TRBV10-2, the J gene TRBJ1-6; D remains unclear. There are 15 residues in the CDR3. The V gene lost 6 bases and the J gene lost 9 bases, with 18 bases spanning the gap. Germline CDR1 reads WSHSY; CDR2 reads SAAADI. In DNA, the CDR3 is TGCGCCAGCAGAGAAGCGGGCCGTTCGGTTTCACCCCTCCACTTT. Translation: CASREAGRSVSPLHF.

V gene TRBV5-4 combines with J gene TRBJ2-3, with 7 positions matching TRBD1. The V and J ends lost 3 bases and 0 bases, in that order; junction bases with no gene match: 10. The CDR3 runs to 17 residues. Germline V CDR1 and CDR2: SGHNT, YYREEE (reference sequence). The CDR3 reads CASSCRGQPASTDTQYF. DNA of the CDR3: TGTGCCAGCAGCTGCCGGGGACAGCCGGCTAGCACAGATACGCAGTATTTT.

V gene TRBV5-4 combines with J gene TRBJ2-1; 16 bases match TRBD2. This CDR3 has 20 residues. Germline loops: CDR1 SGHNT, CDR2 YYREEE (reference sequence). Trimming cost V 6 bases and J 0 bases; bases outside gene matches: 12. The CDR3 loop reads CASMEIGTSGGETSYNEQFF. DNA for the CDR3: TGTGCCAGCATGGAAATAGGGACTAGCGGGGGGGAGACCTCCTACAATGAGCAGTTCTTC. The full variable domain, with the rest looked up from reference TRBV5-4 and TRBJ2-1, is ETGVTQSPTHLIKTRGQQVTLRCSSQSGHNTVSWYQQALGQGPQFIFQYYREEENGRGNFPPRFSGLQFPNYSSELNVNALELDDSALYLCASMEIGTSGGETSYNEQFFGPGTRLTVL.

The chain uses TRBV4-1 and TRBJ1-1; tentatively, D is TRBD1 (6 bases). The CDR3 has 13 residues. The V end was cut by 4 bases, the J end by 10 bases, with 16 bases between. Germline values: CDR1 MGHRA, CDR2 YSYEKL. This CDR3 reads CASSPGGRGVAFF. For the CDR3, the DNA is TGCGCCAGCAGCCCAGGAGGGAGGGGGGTAGCTTTCTTT.

This sequence joins TRBV7-2 and TRBJ2-3; 13 nucleotides match TRBD2. The J segment lost 2 bases and the V segment lost 5 bases, leaving 7 bases of the junction unmatched. The CDR3 consists of 17 residues. Germline CDR1 and CDR2: SGHTA and FQGNSA. The CDR3 here is CASSIGLAGAITDTQYF. The CDR3 DNA sequence: TGTGCCAGCAGCATTGGACTAGCGGGGGCCATCACAGATACGCAGTATTTT.

The V gene is TRBV2, the J gene TRBJ1-2; TRBD1 matches at 8 bases. The CDR3 runs to 18 residues. The germline V gene encodes CDR1 SNHLY and CDR2 FYNNEI. V lost 3 bases and J lost 0; bases outside the gene matches: 12. Here the CDR3 DNA reads TGTGCCAGCAGTGATCGCGGGACAGGTCTCTCCCCTAACTATGGCTACACCTTC. Amino acids: CASSDRGTGLSPNYGYTF.

The rearrangement links TRBV4-1 to TRBJ2-7; D remains unclear. The V gene lost 0 bases and the J gene lost 0 bases, with 15 bases spanning the gap. Germline V CDR1 and CDR2: MGHRA, YSYEKL. The CDR3 sequence is 17 residues long. CDR3 sequence (DNA): TGCGCCAGCAGCCAAGACCTCGCCAGGCCGTACTCCTACGAGCAGTACTTC. It translates to CASSQDLARPYSYEQYF.

V is TRBV27 and J is TRBJ1-1; D gene ambiguous. CDR1 MNHEY and CDR2 SMNVEV come from the germline V gene (reference sequence). The CDR3 contains 13 residues. The V end was cut by 6 bases, the J end by 5 bases, with 13 bases between. The CDR3 loop is CASRGPRGTEAFF. DNA of the CDR3: TGTGCCAGCAGAGGTCCTAGAGGAACTGAAGCTTTCTTT.

The chain uses TRBV28 and TRBJ2-3; 9 bases map to TRBD2. The J segment lost 2 bases and the V segment lost 5 bases, leaving 14 bases of the junction unmatched. Germline CDR1 is MDHEN and CDR2 is SYDVKM. This CDR3 region has 18 residues. The CDR3 nucleotides read TGTGCCAGCAGTCCCCGGGCTAGCGGGGTAGGTAACACAGATACGCAGTATTTT. Its protein product is CASSPRASGVGNTDTQYF.